A selection of T cell receptor beta chains follows, all from one sample in a study of blood T cell repertoires in COVID-19. The data were produced by immunoSEQ multiplex PCR, yet TCRdb's version contains in-frame clones alone and is incomplete. This sample has roughly 220,000 clones, with 65% to 90% found just once. Sequencing was performed on peripheral blood. Source of these receptors: a man aged 80 or over with acute or convalescent COVID-19. CDR3s include the opening cysteine and the closing phenylalanine or tryptophan. Fields, in order: clone size, V gene, J gene, D gene, CDR3 protein, CDR3 DNA. D genes are given only for firm matches. For some rows the clone size is stated as once, few or many, or as a class when expanded; others skip it.

>.|TRBV11-2|TRBJ2-5|TRBD2
CASSLDPGGRATKTQYF
TGTGCCAGCAGCTTAGATCCGGGCGGGAGGGCGACGAAGACCCAGTACTTC
>.|TRBV28|TRBJ1-3|TRBD1
CATRGYRAGNTIYF
TGTGCCACCAGGGGGTACAGGGCTGGAAACACCATATATTTT
>.|TRBV9|TRBJ1-3|.
CASSVFPYSSTGSTAGNTIYF
TGTGCCAGCAGCGTTTTCCCCTATTCGTCAACGGGATCGACGGCAGGAAACACCATATATTTT
>.|TRBV7-7|TRBJ2-3|TRBD2
CASSLDATSGTDTQYF
TGTGCTAGCAGCTTAGACGCGACTAGCGGTACAGATACGCAGTATTTT
>.|TRBV7-9|TRBJ2-7|.
CASSFEGVPEQYF
TGTGCCAGCAGCTTCGAGGGAGTCCCCGAGCAGTACTTC
>.|TRBV19|TRBJ2-4|TRBD2
CASTSGLGVGAKNIQYF
TGTGCCTCAACCTCGGGACTAGGGGTTGGGGCCAAAAACATTCAGTACTTC
>.|TRBV24-1|TRBJ2-5|.
CATSDFRSRETQYF
TGTGCCACCAGTGACTTTAGGAGTAGAGAGACCCAGTACTTC
>.|TRBV2|TRBJ2-1|TRBD2
CASSAGGSYNEQFF
TGTGCCAGCAGTGCGGGAGGATCCTACAATGAGCAGTTCTTC
>once|TRBV19|TRBJ1-6|.
CASSPRELLSPLHF
TGTGCCAGTAGCCCTAGGGAGCTTCTTTCACCCCTCCACTTT
>.|TRBV4-3|TRBJ2-3|TRBD2
CASSLRGTSGSTDTQYF
TGCGCCAGCAGCCTTAGAGGGACTAGCGGAAGCACAGATACGCAGTATTTT
>once|TRBV5-1|TRBJ1-1|.
CASSSRLGLTEAFF
TGCGCCAGCAGCTCCCGCCTGGGGCTTACTGAAGCTTTCTTT
>.|TRBV19|TRBJ1-6|.
CASSIQTEISYNSPLHF
TGTGCCAGTAGTATACAAACCGAGATCTCCTATAATTCACCCCTCCACTTT
>.|TRBV3-1/TRBV3-2|TRBJ1-5|TRBD1
CASSQGQGQGKQPQHF
TGTGCCAGCAGCCAAGGGCAGGGACAGGGAAAACAGCCCCAGCATTTT
>.|TRBV6-5|TRBJ1-5|.
CASGETVWHQPQHF
TGTGCCAGCGGAGAGACAGTCTGGCACCAGCCCCAGCATTTT
>few|TRBV24-1|TRBJ2-1|TRBD2
CATSDARILAGGTYNEQFF
TGTGCCACCAGTGACGCCCGTATCCTGGCGGGAGGAACCTACAATGAGCAGTTCTTC
>once|TRBV20-1|TRBJ1-2|.
CSASPVGSGYTF
TGCAGTGCTAGTCCAGTAGGTAGCGGCTACACCTTC
>.|TRBV9|TRBJ2-5|.
CASSVEGGARQETQYF
TGTGCCAGCAGCGTAGAAGGGGGGGCTCGTCAAGAGACCCAGTACTTC
>.|TRBV2|TRBJ1-5|.
CASSDNAGLLNQPQHF
TGTGCCAGCAGTGATAACGCAGGGCTTCTCAATCAACCCCAGCATTTT
>few|TRBV29-1|TRBJ2-1|TRBD2
CSVPGGSGSSYNEQFF
TGCAGCGTTCCGGGCGGGAGCGGGAGCTCCTACAATGAGCAGTTCTTC
>.|TRBV12-2|TRBJ2-7|.
CASRVSGSRSYEQYF
TGTGCAAGTCGCGTTAGCGGGAGCAGGTCCTACGAGCAGTACTTC
>.|TRBV11-2|TRBJ2-2|.
CASSFGGTANTGELFF
TGTGCCAGCAGCTTTGGAGGGACGGCGAACACCGGGGAGCTGTTTTTT
>.|TRBV15|TRBJ1-2|.
CATSRGAGNYGYTF
TGTGCCACCAGCAGGGGGGCAGGGAACTATGGCTACACCTTC
>once|TRBV6-5|TRBJ1-1|TRBD1
CASSFTGTAAEAFF
TGTGCCAGCAGCTTCACCGGGACAGCCGCTGAAGCTTTCTTT
>.|TRBV21-1|TRBJ1-6|.
CASSKPHRRIPYNSPLHF
TGTGCCAGCAGCAAACCCCACAGGCGAATCCCCTATAATTCACCCCTCCACTTT
>.|TRBV9|TRBJ1-4|.
CASSVSPLTTNEKLFF
TGTGCCAGCAGCGTATCCCCACTGACAACTAATGAAAAACTGTTTTTT
>.|TRBV5-4|TRBJ1-1|TRBD1
CASSLGRTGVNTEAFF
TGTGCCAGCAGCTTGGGAAGGACAGGGGTGAACACTGAAGCTTTCTTT
>.|TRBV6-4|TRBJ2-1|.
CASSDELWGDNEQFF
TGTGCCAGCAGTGACGAACTATGGGGAGACAATGAGCAGTTCTTC
>.|TRBV13|TRBJ2-3|TRBD2
CASSLRTSSPDTQYF
TGTGCCAGCAGCCTTAGGACTAGCAGCCCAGATACGCAGTATTTT
>.|TRBV2|TRBJ2-5|.
CASSESAGSYF
TGTGCCAGCAGTGAATCGGCAGGATCGTACTTC
>.|TRBV18|TRBJ1-4|TRBD1
CASSQGQGDEKLFF
TGTGCCAGCTCGCAAGGACAGGGGGATGAAAAACTGTTTTTT
>.|TRBV2|TRBJ2-5|.
CASSEKLAWGETQYF
TGTGCCAGCAGTGAAAAGCTAGCGTGGGGAGAGACCCAGTACTTC
>.|TRBV19|TRBJ1-6|TRBD1
CASSMGDRGVNSPLHF
TGTGCCAGTAGTATGGGGGACAGGGGTGTTAATTCACCCCTCCACTTT
>.|TRBV9|TRBJ1-6|TRBD1
CASSFRDRGNSPLHF
TGTGCCAGCAGCTTCCGGGACAGGGGAAATTCACCCCTCCACTTT
>.|TRBV19|TRBJ2-4|.
CASSGGDTGGRIQYF
TGTGCCAGTAGTGGCGGAGACACGGGGGGCCGCATTCAGTACTTC
>.|TRBV6-6|TRBJ1-2|.
CASTDHAGGYYGYTF
TGTGCCAGCACGGACCACGCCGGGGGTTACTATGGCTACACCTTC
>.|TRBV9|TRBJ2-1|TRBD2
CASSVGVSGIGDEQFF
TGTGCCAGCAGCGTAGGAGTTAGCGGGATAGGGGATGAGCAGTTCTTC
>.|TRBV19|TRBJ1-5|TRBD1
CASTLGQGQPQHF
TGTGCCAGTACCCTAGGACAGGGTCAGCCCCAGCATTTT
>.|TRBV18|TRBJ1-1|.
CASSATTGGEAFF
TGTGCCAGCTCAGCGACGACAGGTGGTGAAGCTTTCTTT
>.|TRBV7-9|TRBJ1-1|TRBD1
CASSWDRGLAFF
TGTGCCAGCAGCTGGGACAGGGGGTTAGCTTTCTTT
>.|TRBV5-1|TRBJ1-4|.
CASSVVRGAGEKLFF
TGCGCCAGCAGCGTAGTCAGGGGCGCGGGTGAAAAACTGTTTTTT
>.|TRBV3-1/TRBV3-2|TRBJ2-4|.
CASSQGSRGNIQYF
TGTGCCAGCAGCCAAGGTTCCCGGGGAAACATTCAGTACTTC
>.|TRBV30|TRBJ1-6|.
CAWNRDYNSPLHF
TGTGCCTGGAACAGGGACTATAATTCACCCCTCCACTTT
>.|TRBV14|TRBJ1-3|.
CASSLSRGTIYF
TGTGCCAGCAGCCTCTCCCGGGGCACCATATATTTT
>few|TRBV27|TRBJ2-1|TRBD1
CASRRTGSSHEQFF
TGTGCCAGCAGGCGGACAGGGTCGTCACATGAGCAGTTCTTC
>.|TRBV6-4|TRBJ2-1|TRBD2
CASSWTSGINNEQFF
TGTGCCAGCAGTTGGACTAGCGGGATAAACAATGAGCAGTTCTTC
>.|TRBV4-2|TRBJ1-3|.
CASSQGSRQGLAGNTIYF
TGTGCCAGCAGCCAAGGGTCCCGGCAGGGGCTGGCTGGAAACACCATATATTTT
>.|TRBV18|TRBJ1-1|.
CASSEDISTEAFF
TGTGCCAGCTCAGAGGACATCTCCACTGAAGCTTTCTTT
>once|TRBV5-6|TRBJ1-1|.
CASSPRWNTEAFF
TGTGCCAGCAGCCCCCGTTGGAACACTGAAGCTTTCTTT
>.|TRBV11-2|TRBJ1-5|.
CASSLGRGNQPQHF
TGTGCCAGCAGCTTAGGGAGAGGCAATCAGCCCCAGCATTTT
>.|TRBV10-3|TRBJ2-4|.
CAISEGGAAKNIQYF
TGTGCCATCAGTGAGGGCGGGGCAGCCAAAAACATTCAGTACTTC
>once|TRBV3-1/TRBV3-2|TRBJ1-1|TRBD1
CASSQMDRGTNTEAFF
TGTGCCAGCAGCCAAATGGACAGGGGGACGAACACTGAAGCTTTCTTT